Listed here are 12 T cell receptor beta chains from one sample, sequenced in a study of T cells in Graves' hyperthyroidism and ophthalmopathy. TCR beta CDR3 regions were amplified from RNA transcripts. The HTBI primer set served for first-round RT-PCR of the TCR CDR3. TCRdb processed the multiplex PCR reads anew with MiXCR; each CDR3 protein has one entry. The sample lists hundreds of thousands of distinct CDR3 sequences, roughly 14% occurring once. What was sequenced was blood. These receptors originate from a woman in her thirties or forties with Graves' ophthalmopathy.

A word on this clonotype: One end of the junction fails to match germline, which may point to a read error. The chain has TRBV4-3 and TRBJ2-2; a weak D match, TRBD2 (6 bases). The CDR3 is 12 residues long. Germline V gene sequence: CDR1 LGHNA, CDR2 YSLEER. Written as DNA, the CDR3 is TGCGCCAGCAGCCAGAACACCGGGGGGCTGTTTTTT. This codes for CASSQNTGGLFF.

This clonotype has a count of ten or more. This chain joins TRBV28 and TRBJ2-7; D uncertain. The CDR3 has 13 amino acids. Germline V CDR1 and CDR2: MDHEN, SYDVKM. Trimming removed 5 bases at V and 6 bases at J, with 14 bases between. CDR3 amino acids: CASSPPPKTEQYF. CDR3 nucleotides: TGTGCCAGCAGTCCACCCCCGAAGACCGAGCAGTACTTC.

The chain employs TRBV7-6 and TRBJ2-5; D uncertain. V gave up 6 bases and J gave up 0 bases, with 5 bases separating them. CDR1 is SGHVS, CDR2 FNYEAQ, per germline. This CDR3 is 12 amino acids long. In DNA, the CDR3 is TGTGCCAGCAGGAGAAACCAAGAGACCCAGTACTTC. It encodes CASRRNQETQYF.

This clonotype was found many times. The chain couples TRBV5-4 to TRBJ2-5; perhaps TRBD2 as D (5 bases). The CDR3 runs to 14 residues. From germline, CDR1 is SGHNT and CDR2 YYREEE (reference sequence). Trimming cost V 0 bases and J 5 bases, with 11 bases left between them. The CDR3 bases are TGTGCCAGCAGCTTGGGGACCCCGGGGGAGACCCAGTACTTC. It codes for CASSLGTPGETQYF.

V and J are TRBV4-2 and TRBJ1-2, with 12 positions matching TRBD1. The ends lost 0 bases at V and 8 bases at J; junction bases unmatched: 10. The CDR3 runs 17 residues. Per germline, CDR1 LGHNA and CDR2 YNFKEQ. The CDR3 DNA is TGTGCCAGCAGCCAAGATAATAGGGGACAGGGGGCGCGGGGCTACACCTTC. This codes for CASSQDNRGQGARGYTF.

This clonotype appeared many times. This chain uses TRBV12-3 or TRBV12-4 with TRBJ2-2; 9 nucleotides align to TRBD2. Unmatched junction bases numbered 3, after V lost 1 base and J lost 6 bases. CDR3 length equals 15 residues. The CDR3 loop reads CASSLGREGPGELFF. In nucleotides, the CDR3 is TGTGCCAGCAGTTTAGGGCGGGAGGGCCCCGGGGAGCTGTTTTTT.

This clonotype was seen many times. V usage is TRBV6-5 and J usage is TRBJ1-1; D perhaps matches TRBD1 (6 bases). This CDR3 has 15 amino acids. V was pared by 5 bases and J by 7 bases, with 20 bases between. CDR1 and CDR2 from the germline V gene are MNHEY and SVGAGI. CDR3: CASSPLGPLQGEAFF. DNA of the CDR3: TGTGCCAGCAGTCCACTCGGGCCGTTACAGGGTGAAGCTTTCTTT.

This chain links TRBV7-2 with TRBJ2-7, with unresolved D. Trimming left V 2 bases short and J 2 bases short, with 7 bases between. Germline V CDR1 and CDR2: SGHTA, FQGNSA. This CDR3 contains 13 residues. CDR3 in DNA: TGTGCCAGCAGCTTACGTAGCCCCTACGAGCAGTACTTC. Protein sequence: CASSLRSPYEQYF.

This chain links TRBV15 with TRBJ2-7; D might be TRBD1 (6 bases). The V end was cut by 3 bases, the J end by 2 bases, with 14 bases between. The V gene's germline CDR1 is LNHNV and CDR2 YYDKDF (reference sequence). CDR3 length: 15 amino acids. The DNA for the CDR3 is TGTGCCACCAGCAGCTACTTACAGGGTCCCTACGAGCAGTACTTC. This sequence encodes CATSSYLQGPYEQYF.

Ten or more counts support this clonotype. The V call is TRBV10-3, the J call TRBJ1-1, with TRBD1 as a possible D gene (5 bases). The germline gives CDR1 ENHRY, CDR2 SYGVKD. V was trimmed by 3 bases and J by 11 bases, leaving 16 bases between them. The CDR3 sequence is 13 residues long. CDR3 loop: CAISDRGIGTAFF. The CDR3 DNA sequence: TGTGCCATCAGTGATAGGGGAATCGGTACGGCTTTCTTT.

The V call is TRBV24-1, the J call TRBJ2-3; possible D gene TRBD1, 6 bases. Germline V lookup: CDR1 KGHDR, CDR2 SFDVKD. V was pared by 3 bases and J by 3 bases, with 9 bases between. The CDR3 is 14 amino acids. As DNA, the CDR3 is TGTGCCACCAGTGATCTTCAGGGGACAGATACGCAGTATTTT. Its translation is CATSDLQGTDTQYF.

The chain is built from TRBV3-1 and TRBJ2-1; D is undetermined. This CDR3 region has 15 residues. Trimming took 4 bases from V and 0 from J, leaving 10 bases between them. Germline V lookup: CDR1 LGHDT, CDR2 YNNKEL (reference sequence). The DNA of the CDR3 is TGTGCCAGCAGCCGAAAGGAGTTCTCCTACAATGAGCAGTTCTTC. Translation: CASSRKEFSYNEQFF.